This note documents a single T cell receptor beta chain sequence. Its antigen is not known. Sequencing of the DNA from cultured CD4+ T cells was carried out with the Oncomine TCR Beta short-read assay. TCRdb re-analysed the PCR reads in MiXCR, keeping a single row per CDR3 protein. Of around 8,100 distinct CDR3 sequences listed, about 32% are singletons. These data belong to a study of vaccination and CD4 T cells after COVID-19. Study information: Stimulation of cells relied on overlapping spike peptides derived from SARS-CoV-2, HCoV-NL63, HCoV-OC43 and HCoV-229E.

Treatment defined: 10-day PBMC culture with coronavirus spike peptide pools or control peptides (ViraFEST assay). The receptor's source is a human donor with COVID-19. The sequenced sample was cultured CD4+ T cells from blood.

CDR3 nucleotide sequence: TGTGCCAGCACTCGCTGGGGCGCAGGGGGCTCCCCCACAGATACGCAGTATTTT. Its translation: CASTRWGAGGSPTDTQYF. The V call is TRBV6-1, the J call TRBJ2-3, with 8 nucleotides matching TRBD1. The CDR3 sequence is 18 residues long. V trimming: 7 bases; J trimming: 2 bases; junction bases outside the gene matches: 17. Germline CDR1 is MNHNS and CDR2 is SASEGT.